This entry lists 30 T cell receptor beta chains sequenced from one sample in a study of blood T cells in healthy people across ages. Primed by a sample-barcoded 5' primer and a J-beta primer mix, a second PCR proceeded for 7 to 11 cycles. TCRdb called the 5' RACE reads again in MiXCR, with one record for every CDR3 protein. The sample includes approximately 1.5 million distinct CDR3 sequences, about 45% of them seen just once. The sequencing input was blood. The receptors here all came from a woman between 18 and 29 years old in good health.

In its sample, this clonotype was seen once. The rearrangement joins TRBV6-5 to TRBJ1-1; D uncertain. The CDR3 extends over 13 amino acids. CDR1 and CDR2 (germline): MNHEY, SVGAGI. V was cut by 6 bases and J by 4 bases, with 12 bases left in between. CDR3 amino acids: CASSATRSTEAFF. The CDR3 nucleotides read TGTGCCAGCAGCGCTACAAGGAGCACTGAAGCTTTCTTT.

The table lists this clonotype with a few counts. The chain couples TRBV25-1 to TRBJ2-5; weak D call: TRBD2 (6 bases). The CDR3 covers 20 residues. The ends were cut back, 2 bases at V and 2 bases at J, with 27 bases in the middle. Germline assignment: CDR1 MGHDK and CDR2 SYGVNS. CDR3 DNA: TGTGCCAGCAGTGAAGAAACCTCAGGGAGGTTCATAAAAAAACAAGAGACCCAGTACTTC. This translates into CASSEETSGRFIKKQETQYF.

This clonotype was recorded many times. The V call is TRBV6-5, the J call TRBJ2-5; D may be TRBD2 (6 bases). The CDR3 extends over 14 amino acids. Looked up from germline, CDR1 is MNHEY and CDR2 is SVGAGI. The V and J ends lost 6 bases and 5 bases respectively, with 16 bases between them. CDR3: CASSQRRELETQYF. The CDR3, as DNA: TGTGCCAGCAGCCAACGGAGGGAACTGGAGACCCAGTACTTC.

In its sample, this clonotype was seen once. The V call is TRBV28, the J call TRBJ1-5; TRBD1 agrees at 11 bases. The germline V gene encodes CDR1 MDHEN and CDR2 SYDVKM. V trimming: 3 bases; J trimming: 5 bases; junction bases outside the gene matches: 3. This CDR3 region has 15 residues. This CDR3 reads CASSFVGQGDQPQHF. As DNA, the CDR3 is TGTGCCAGCAGTTTCGTGGGACAGGGGGATCAGCCCCAGCATTTT.

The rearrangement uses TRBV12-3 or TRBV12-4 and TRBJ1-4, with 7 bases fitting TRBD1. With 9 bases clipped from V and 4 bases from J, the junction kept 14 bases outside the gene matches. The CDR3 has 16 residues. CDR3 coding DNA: TGTGCCAGAAGCCCCGGGACACAGGGGTATAATGAAAAACTGTTTTTT. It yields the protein CARSPGTQGYNEKLFF.

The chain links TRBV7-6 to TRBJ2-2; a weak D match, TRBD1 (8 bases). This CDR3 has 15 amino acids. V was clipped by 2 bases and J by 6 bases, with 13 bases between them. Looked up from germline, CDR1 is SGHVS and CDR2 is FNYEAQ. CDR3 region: CASSLNTGGAGELFF. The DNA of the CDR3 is TGTGCCAGCAGCTTAAATACAGGGGGGGCCGGGGAGCTGTTTTTT.

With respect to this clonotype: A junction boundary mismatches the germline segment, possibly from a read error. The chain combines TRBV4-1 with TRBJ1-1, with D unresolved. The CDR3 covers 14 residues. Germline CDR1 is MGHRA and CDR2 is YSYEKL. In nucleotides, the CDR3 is TGCGTCAGCAGCGGACGAACTATGAACACTGAAGCTTTCTTT. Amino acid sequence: CVSSGRTMNTEAFF.

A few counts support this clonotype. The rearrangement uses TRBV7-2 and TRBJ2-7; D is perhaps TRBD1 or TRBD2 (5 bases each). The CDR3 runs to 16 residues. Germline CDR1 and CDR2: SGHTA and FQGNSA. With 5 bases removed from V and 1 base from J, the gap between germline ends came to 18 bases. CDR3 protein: CASSPVIPGRSYEQYF. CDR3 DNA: TGTGCCAGCAGCCCCGTAATTCCGGGACGATCCTACGAGCAGTACTTC. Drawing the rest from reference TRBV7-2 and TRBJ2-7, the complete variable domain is GAGVSQSPSNKVTEKGKDVELRCDPISGHTALYWYRQSLGQGLEFLIYFQGNSAPDKSGLPSDRFSAERTGGSVSTLTIQRTQQEDSAVYLCASSPVIPGRSYEQYFGPGTRLTVT.

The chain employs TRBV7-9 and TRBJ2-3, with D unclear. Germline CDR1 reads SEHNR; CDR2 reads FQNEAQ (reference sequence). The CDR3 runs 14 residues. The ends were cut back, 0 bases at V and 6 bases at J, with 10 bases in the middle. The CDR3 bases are TGTGCCAGCAGCTTAGCGCCTGACTCCGATACGCAGTATTTT. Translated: CASSLAPDSDTQYF.

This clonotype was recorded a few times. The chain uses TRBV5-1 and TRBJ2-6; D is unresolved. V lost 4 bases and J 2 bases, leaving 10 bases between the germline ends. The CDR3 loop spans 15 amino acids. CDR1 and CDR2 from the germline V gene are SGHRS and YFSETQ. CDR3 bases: TGCGCCAGCAGCATAACATTGGCTGGGGCCAACGTCCTGACTTTC. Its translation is CASSITLAGANVLTF.

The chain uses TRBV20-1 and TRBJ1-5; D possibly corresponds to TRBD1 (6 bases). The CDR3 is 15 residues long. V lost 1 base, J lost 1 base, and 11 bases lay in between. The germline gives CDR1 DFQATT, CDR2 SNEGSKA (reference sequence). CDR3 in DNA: TGCAGTGCTAGAGGGGGGGGCACAAGCAATCAGCCCCAGCATTTT. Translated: CSARGGGTSNQPQHF.

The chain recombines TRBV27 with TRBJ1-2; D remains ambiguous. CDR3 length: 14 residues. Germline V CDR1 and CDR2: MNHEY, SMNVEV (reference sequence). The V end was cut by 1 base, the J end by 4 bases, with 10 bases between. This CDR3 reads CASSLYPSTYGYTF. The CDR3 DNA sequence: TGTGCCAGCAGTTTATATCCCAGCACCTATGGCTACACCTTC.

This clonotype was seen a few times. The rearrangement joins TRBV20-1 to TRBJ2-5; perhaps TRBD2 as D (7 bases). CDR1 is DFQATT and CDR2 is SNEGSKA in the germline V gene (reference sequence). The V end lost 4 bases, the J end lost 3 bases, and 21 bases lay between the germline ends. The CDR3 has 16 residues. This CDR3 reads CSATPSGGRVKETQYF. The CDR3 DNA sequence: TGCAGTGCTACTCCTTCCGGGGGGCGCGTGAAAGAGACCCAGTACTTC.

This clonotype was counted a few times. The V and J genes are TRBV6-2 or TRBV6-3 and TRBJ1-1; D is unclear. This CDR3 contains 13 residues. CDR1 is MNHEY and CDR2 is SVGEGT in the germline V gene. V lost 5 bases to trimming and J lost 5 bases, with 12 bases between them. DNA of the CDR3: TGTGCCAGCAGTGACCCGCAGGTTACTGAAGCTTTCTTT. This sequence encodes CASSDPQVTEAFF.

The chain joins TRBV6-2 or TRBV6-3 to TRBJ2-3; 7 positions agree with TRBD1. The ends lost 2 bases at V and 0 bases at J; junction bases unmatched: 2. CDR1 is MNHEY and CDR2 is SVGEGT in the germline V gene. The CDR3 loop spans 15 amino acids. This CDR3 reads CASSYRDSSTDTQYF. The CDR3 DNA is TGTGCCAGCAGTTACAGGGACAGCAGCACAGATACGCAGTATTTT.

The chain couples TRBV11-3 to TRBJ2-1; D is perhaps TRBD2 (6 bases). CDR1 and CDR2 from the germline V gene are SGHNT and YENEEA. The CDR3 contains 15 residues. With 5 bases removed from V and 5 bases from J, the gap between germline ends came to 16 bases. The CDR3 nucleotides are TGTGCCAGCAGCCCCGTCACGGGAGCCCACAATGAGCAGTTCTTC. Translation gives CASSPVTGAHNEQFF.

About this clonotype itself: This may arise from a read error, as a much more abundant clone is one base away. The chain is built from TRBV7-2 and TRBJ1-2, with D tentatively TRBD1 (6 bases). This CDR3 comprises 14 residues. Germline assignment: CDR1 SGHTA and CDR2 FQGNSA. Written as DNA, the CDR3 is TGTGCCAGCAGCTTAGCCGGGACAAGCTATGGCCACACCTTC. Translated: CASSLAGTSYGHTF.

The CDR3 loop is CASSLRLAGASETQYF. Written as DNA, the CDR3 is TGTGCCAGCAGTCTTCGACTAGCGGGAGCTTCAGAGACCCAGTACTTC. The V call is TRBV7-9, the J call TRBJ2-5; 12 bases are a match to TRBD2. The CDR3 totals 16 residues. The V segment lost 6 bases and the J segment 4 bases; nucleotides outside the gene matches: 9. Germline V gene data show CDR1 as SEHNR and CDR2 as FQNEAQ (reference sequence).

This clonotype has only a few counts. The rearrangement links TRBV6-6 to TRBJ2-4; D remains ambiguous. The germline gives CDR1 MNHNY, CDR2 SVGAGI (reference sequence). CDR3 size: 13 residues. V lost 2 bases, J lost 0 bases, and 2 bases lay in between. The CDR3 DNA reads TGTGCCAGCAGTTACATAGCCAAAAACATTCAGTACTTC. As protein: CASSYIAKNIQYF.

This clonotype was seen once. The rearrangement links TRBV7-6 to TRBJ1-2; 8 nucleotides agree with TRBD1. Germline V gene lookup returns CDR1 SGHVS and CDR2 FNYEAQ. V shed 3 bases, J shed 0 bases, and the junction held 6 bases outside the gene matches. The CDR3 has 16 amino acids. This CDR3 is CASSLVPGGSNYGYTF. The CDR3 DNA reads TGTGCCAGCAGCTTGGTCCCAGGGGGCTCTAACTATGGCTACACCTTC.

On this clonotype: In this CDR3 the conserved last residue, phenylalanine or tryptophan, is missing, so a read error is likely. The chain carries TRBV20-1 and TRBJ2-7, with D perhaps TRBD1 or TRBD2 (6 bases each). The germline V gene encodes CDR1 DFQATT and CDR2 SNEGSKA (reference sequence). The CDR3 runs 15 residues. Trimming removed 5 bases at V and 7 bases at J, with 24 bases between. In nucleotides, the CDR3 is TGCAGTGCTGGACTACCGAGAGGGGGGCACAATGAGCAGTACTTA. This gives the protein CSAGLPRGGHNEQYL.

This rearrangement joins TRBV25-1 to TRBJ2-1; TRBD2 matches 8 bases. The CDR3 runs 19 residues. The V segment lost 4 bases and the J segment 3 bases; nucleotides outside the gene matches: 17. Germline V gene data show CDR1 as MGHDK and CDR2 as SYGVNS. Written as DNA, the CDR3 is TGTGCCAGCAGTGTCCCCAGCGATGGAGCGGGAGTGGTCTACAATGAGCAGTTCTTC. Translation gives CASSVPSDGAGVVYNEQFF. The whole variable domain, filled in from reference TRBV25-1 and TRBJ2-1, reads EADIYQTPRYLVIGTGKKITLECSQTMGHDKMYWYQQDPGMELHLIHYSYGVNSTEKGDLSSESTVSRIRTEHFPLTLESARPSHTSQYLCASSVPSDGAGVVYNEQFFGPGTRLTVL.

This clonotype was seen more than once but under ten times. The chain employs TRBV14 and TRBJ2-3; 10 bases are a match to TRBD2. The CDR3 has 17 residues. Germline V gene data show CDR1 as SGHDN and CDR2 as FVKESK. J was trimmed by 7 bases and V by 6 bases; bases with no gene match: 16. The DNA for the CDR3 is TGTGCCAGCAGTACCCGGACTAGCGGCTTCTCCACGAATACGCAGTATTTT. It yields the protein CASSTRTSGFSTNTQYF.

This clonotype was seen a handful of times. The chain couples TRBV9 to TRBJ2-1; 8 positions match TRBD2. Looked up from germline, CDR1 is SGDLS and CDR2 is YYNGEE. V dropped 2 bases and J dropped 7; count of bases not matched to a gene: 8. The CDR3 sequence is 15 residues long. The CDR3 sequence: CASSVLHGGGNEQFF. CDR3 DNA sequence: TGTGCCAGCAGCGTTCTCCACGGGGGGGGGAATGAGCAGTTCTTC.

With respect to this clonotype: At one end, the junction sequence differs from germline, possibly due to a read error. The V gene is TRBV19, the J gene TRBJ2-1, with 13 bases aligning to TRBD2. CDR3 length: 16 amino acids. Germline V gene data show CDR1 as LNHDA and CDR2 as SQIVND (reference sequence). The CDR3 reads CAGSGGTSGTYNEQFF. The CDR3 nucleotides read TGTGCCGGTAGTGGGGGGACTAGCGGGACCTACAATGAGCAGTTCTTC.

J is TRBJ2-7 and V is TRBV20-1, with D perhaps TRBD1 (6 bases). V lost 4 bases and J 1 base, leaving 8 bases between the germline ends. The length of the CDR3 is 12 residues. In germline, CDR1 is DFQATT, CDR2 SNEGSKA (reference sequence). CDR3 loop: CSAKTGSYEQYF. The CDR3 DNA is TGCAGTGCTAAGACAGGATCCTACGAGCAGTACTTC.

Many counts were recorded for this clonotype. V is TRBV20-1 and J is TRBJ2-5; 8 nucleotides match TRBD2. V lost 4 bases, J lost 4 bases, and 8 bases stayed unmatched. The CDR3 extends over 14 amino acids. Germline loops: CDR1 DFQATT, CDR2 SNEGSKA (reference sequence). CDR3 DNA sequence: TGCAGTGCTAATCCAGCGGGGGATCGAGAGACCCAGTACTTC. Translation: CSANPAGDRETQYF.

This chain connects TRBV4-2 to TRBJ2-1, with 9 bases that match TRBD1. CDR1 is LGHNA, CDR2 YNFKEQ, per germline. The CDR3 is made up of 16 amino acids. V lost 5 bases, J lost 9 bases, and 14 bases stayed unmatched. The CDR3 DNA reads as TGTGCCAGCAGCTCTTCCGTTGGACAGGGGTTACTTGAGCAGTTCTTC. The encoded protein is CASSSSVGQGLLEQFF.

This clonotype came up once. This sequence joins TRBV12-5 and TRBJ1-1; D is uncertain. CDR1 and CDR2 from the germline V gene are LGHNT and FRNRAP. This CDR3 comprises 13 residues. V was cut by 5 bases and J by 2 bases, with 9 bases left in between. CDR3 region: CASGPTPNTEAFF. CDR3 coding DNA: TGTGCTAGTGGTCCTACCCCAAACACTGAAGCTTTCTTT.

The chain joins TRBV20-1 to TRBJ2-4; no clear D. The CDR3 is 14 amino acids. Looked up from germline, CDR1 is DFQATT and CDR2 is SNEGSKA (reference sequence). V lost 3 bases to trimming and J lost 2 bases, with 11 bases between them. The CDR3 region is CSASQQATKNIQYF. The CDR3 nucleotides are TGCAGTGCTAGCCAGCAAGCAACCAAAAACATTCAGTACTTC.